This T cell receptor beta chain appears in the sequencing data of a study of T cell responses to AZD1222 COVID-19 vaccine. Study at large: Pooling of second doses given at about 4 or about 12 weeks was done. Study results and caveats: Seropositive at baseline were only six or seven AZD1222 recipients. Regions 160-218 and 743-854 held dominance among vaccine-associated CD4 TCRs, which spanned spike. Mostly white British, mostly female donors; authors suggested clonal diversity may be underestimated.

Germline V gene lookup returns CDR1 LGHNA and CDR2 YNFKEQ. V was cut by 3 bases and J by 7 bases, with 16 bases left in between. The CDR3 runs 14 residues. Concerning this clone itself: Its antigen is unknown.

Sequencing was performed with immunoSEQ multiplex PCR; in TCRdb, only in-frame clones are kept and a portion is missing. There are over 150,000 clones in the sample; 80% to 90% occur only once, and 6% to 8% lies in the top ten. This TCR came from an adult in good health. Sequenced here: peripheral blood, sampled on day 0 of AZD1222 vaccination. This chain joins TRBV4-2 and TRBJ2-7; D possibly corresponds to TRBD2 (6 bases). CDR3 region: CASSHGTLSGEQYF. The CDR3 DNA sequence: TGTGCCAGCAGCCACGGGACTCTTTCGGGGGAGCAGTACTTC.